Included here is one T cell receptor (beta chain) sequence, with context. Its matching antigen is unknown. The sample originates from a study of CD8 T cells in ankylosing spondylitis. Study results and caveats: Disease-linked clones, CD8+, were relatively rare in peripheral blood.

The CDR3 is 15 amino acids. The germline V gene has CDR1 SGHDT and CDR2 YYEEEE. The V gene lost 2 bases and the J gene lost 2 bases, with 13 bases spanning the gap. TCRdb fed the 5' RACE reads into MiXCR, producing one record per CDR3 protein. Of about 340,000 distinct CDR3 sequences listed, under 15% are singletons. The chain carries TRBV5-6 and TRBJ1-2, with D possibly matching TRBD1 (5 bases). The clonotype was recovered from a male donor with ankylosing spondylitis or in good health (not recorded which). Sequenced input: blood, either unsorted or a sorted T cell fraction (not recorded which). CDR3 coding DNA: TGTGCCAGCAGCTTACTGGACACCCTCAACTATGGCTACACCTTC. Translated: CASSLLDTLNYGYTF.